What follows is one TCR beta chain and its context. These data belong to a study of control samples from healthy donors and cancer patients. The repertoire was sequenced with immunoSEQ multiplex PCR; TCRdb's copy has only in-frame clones and lacks some. This sample has about 110,000 clones; approximately 90% occur once, and the top ten carry around 7.6%. The TCR comes from a woman younger than 30 in good health. Sequencing input: blood.

The CDR3 sequence is CATGRDGYGYTF. Here the CDR3 DNA reads TGTGCCACGGGCCGGGACGGCTATGGCTACACCTTC. J is TRBJ1-2 and V is TRBV24-1; TRBD1 might be the D (5 bases). Germline V gives CDR1 KGHDR, CDR2 SFDVKD. V lost 10 bases, J lost 4 bases, and 12 bases lay in between. The CDR3 consists of 12 residues.